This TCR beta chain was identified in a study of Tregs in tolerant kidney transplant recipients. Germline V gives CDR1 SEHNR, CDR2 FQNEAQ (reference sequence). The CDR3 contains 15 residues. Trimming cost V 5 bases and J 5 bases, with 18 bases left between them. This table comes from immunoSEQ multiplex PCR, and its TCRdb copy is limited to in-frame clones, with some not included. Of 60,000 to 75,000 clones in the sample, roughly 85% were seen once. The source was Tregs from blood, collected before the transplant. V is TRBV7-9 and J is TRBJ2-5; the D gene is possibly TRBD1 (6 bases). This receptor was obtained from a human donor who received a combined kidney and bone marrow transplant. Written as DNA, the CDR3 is TGTGCCAGCAGCATAAAACAGGGTGGGTGGGAGACCCAGTACTTC. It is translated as CASSIKQGGWETQYF.